The T cell receptor beta chain under discussion was sequenced for a study of blood T cell repertoires in COVID-19. Study as a whole: Sites in the United States, Italy and Spain provided acute and convalescent COVID-19 samples. The analysed material was cDNA or gDNA that came from T cells, B-cell-depleted T cells, or PBMCs.

The V end lost 1 base, the J end lost 5 bases, and 9 bases lay between the germline ends. There are 15 residues in the CDR3. The germline gives CDR1 MGHRA, CDR2 YSYEKL. Authors' analysis steps: Nucleated cell number was recorded as an estimate derived from reference gene primer amplification. Sequencing used immunoSEQ multiplex PCR; TCRdb keeps in-frame clones, though not all of them. V, J and clone size are those of that table, while D and trimming were read from the DNA. This sample has about 300,000 clones, with 86% found just once. The study drew participants aged 18 to 89 years from roughly 25 US areas.

The TCR originated in a man aged 25-40 years who had recovered from COVID-19. This sequence joins TRBV4-1 and TRBJ1-6, with D possibly TRBD1 on 5 matching bases. The material sequenced was PBMCs or T cells enriched from blood (not recorded which). The CDR3 loop reads CASSQVLTDNSPLHF. CDR3 nucleotide sequence: TGCGCCAGCAGCCAAGTCTTGACAGATAATTCACCCCTCCACTTT.